Presented here are 17 T cell receptor beta chains from one specimen sequenced in a study of technical replicates of blood from several donors. Generated by immunoSEQ multiplex PCR, the TCRdb table keeps only in-frame clones and is missing some. The profile shows about 88,000 clones, 80% to 95% of them singletons. Sequenced input: T cells isolated from PBMCs. Source of these receptors: a human donor in good health.

This chain joins TRBV2 and TRBJ2-7; 11 nucleotides line up with TRBD2. Germline V gene sequence: CDR1 SNHLY, CDR2 FYNNEI. CDR3 length: 15 residues. With V trimmed by 6 bases and J by 2 bases, 6 bases remained unmatched. DNA for the CDR3: TGTGCCAGCAGGCCCGGGACTAGCGGAACCTACGAGCAGTACTTC. Amino acids: CASRPGTSGTYEQYF.

The chain is built from TRBV19 and TRBJ2-6; D is undetermined. In germline, CDR1 is LNHDA, CDR2 SQIVND (reference sequence). The CDR3 extends over 19 amino acids. Trimming removed 5 bases from V and 0 bases from J, with 20 bases in between. This CDR3 is CASSPRATNSISGANVLTF. CDR3 DNA sequence: TGTGCCAGTAGTCCGCGCGCCACTAATTCTATCTCTGGGGCCAACGTCCTGACTTTC.

V usage is TRBV14 and J usage is TRBJ1-1, with D unclear. In germline, CDR1 is SGHDN, CDR2 FVKESK. The CDR3 is 13 amino acids. Trimming took 2 bases from V and 11 from J, leaving 15 bases between them. CDR3 sequence reads: CASSQSVLSWAFF. The CDR3, as DNA: TGTGCCAGCAGCCAATCAGTTCTTTCGTGGGCTTTCTTT. Based on the CDR3 plus reference TRBV14 and TRBJ1-1, the full variable domain is EAGVTQFPSHSVIEKGQTVTLRCDPISGHDNLYWYRRVMGKEIKFLLHFVKESKQDESGMPNNRFLAERTGGTYSTLKVQPAELEDSGVYFCASSQSVLSWAFFGQGTRLTVV.

The chain carries TRBV5-1 and TRBJ1-1; TRBD1 matches 9 bases. The CDR3 runs 14 residues. Trimming took 5 bases from V and 4 from J; bases not matched to a gene: 6. Germline CDR1 reads SGHRS; CDR2 reads YFSETQ. The CDR3: CASSSGQGTTEAFF. The CDR3 coding sequence is TGCGCCAGCAGTTCGGGACAGGGCACCACTGAAGCTTTCTTT.

The chain couples TRBV21-1 to TRBJ2-7; no DNA check was done on the table's D call, TRBD1. TRBV21-1 is listed as a pseudogene. The CDR3 has 16 amino acids. The CDR3 DNA sequence: TGTGCCAGCAGCAAAGCCCGCCGGGACATAACCTACGAGCAGTACTTC. Translated, it gives CASSKARRDITYEQYF.

V usage is TRBV7-6 and J usage is TRBJ2-1, with TRBD2 identical over 11 bases. The junction had 5 bases not matched to a gene; V was cut back by 2 bases and J by 2 bases. Germline CDR1 is SGHVS and CDR2 is FNYEAQ. The CDR3 consists of 17 residues. CDR3 sequence reads: CASSLRLAGTTYNEQFF. CDR3 in DNA: TGTGCCAGCAGCTTAAGACTAGCGGGGACCACCTACAATGAGCAGTTCTTC.

This chain connects TRBV7-2 to TRBJ1-5; D not certain. The germline gives CDR1 SGHTA, CDR2 FQGNSA. The CDR3 is made up of 15 amino acids. The ends were cut back, 3 bases at V and 0 bases at J, with 9 bases in the middle. The CDR3 region is CASSLGLYSNQPQHF. The DNA of the CDR3 is TGTGCCAGCAGCTTGGGCCTTTATAGCAATCAGCCCCAGCATTTT.

The V gene is TRBV5-5, the J gene TRBJ1-2; 10 bases agree with TRBD1. After removal of 0 bases from V and 5 bases from J, the junction contained 1 base not matched to a gene. Germline CDR1 reads SGHKS; CDR2 reads YYEKEE (reference sequence). This CDR3 comprises 14 residues. Written as DNA, the CDR3 is TGTGCCAGCAGCTTGGGACAGGGGGCATATGGCTACACCTTC. Translating gives CASSLGQGAYGYTF.

The rearrangement links TRBV2 to TRBJ1-1, with TRBD1 matching 7 bases. The CDR3 has 14 residues. Germline V gene sequence: CDR1 SNHLY, CDR2 FYNNEI. V shed 6 bases, J shed 1 base, and the junction held 5 bases outside the gene matches. CDR3 loop: CASRVQGSNTEAFF. The CDR3 DNA follows: TGTGCCAGCAGGGTACAGGGGTCGAACACTGAAGCTTTCTTT.

Written as DNA, the CDR3 is TGCAGCGTTGAACGGACAGGGAGTAGCACAGATACGCAGTATTTT. Amino acid sequence: CSVERTGSSTDTQYF. The chain employs TRBV29-1 and TRBJ2-3, with 8 nucleotides matching TRBD1. This CDR3 contains 15 residues. The V gene's germline CDR1 is SQVTM and CDR2 ANQGSEA. V was clipped by 2 bases and J by 0 bases; unmatched bases: 4.

In DNA, the CDR3 is TGTGCCACCAGCAGAGATTTGCCGTCGACAGGGGTTGAGACCCAGTACTTC. Translation gives CATSRDLPSTGVETQYF. The rearrangement joins TRBV15 to TRBJ2-5; 8 nucleotides agree with TRBD1. Germline V gives CDR1 LNHNV, CDR2 YYDKDF (reference sequence). The V segment lost 0 bases and the J segment 5 bases; nucleotides outside the gene matches: 11. This CDR3 spans 17 amino acids.

V is TRBV6-1 and J is TRBJ1-1; tentative D call: TRBD1 (5 bases). V was clipped by 4 bases and J by 4 bases, with 10 bases between them. Per the germline V gene, CDR1 is MNHNS and CDR2 is SASEGT. The CDR3 extends over 13 amino acids. The CDR3 coding sequence is TGTGCCAGCAGTGGACGGGGGACCACTGAAGCTTTCTTT. Translation: CASSGRGTTEAFF.

The chain recombines TRBV19 with TRBJ1-1; unclear D gene. The CDR3 totals 13 residues. Trimming pared 4 bases from V and 6 bases from J, leaving 12 bases between. Per the germline V gene, CDR1 is LNHDA and CDR2 is SQIVND (reference sequence). The CDR3 DNA sequence: TGTGCCAGTAGTACCGAATACTCCGCTGAAGCTTTCTTT. It yields the protein CASSTEYSAEAFF.

V gene TRBV10-3 combines with J gene TRBJ2-5, with 9 bases that match TRBD1. The germline CDR1 and CDR2 sequences are ENHRY and SYGVKD. The V segment lost 7 bases and the J segment 4 bases; nucleotides outside the gene matches: 7. The CDR3 contains 14 residues. The CDR3 region is CAIKTGQGGETQYF. In DNA form, the CDR3 reads TGTGCCATCAAAACGGGACAGGGCGGAGAGACCCAGTACTTC.

The CDR3 coding sequence is TGTGCCAGCAGCCGCCCGGACAGGACCTACGAGCAGTACTTC. Protein sequence: CASSRPDRTYEQYF. V usage is TRBV7-9 and J usage is TRBJ2-7; TRBD1 matches at 7 bases. Germline V gene data show CDR1 as SEHNR and CDR2 as FQNEAQ (reference sequence). Losses at the gene ends were 5 bases for V and 2 bases for J; bases not matched to a gene: 6. The CDR3 length is 14 residues.

The rearrangement links TRBV19 to TRBJ2-3; D remains unclear. The CDR3 extends over 13 amino acids. CDR1 and CDR2 (germline): LNHDA, SQIVND (reference sequence). With 4 bases removed from V and 2 bases from J, the gap between germline ends came to 7 bases. The CDR3 is CASSSVNTDTQYF. CDR3 bases: TGTGCCAGTAGTAGTGTCAACACAGATACGCAGTATTTT.

The V call is TRBV5-6, the J call TRBJ2-7; TRBD2 is a possible D gene (6 bases). Trimming removed 0 bases at V and 6 bases at J, with 16 bases between. CDR1 is SGHDT and CDR2 is YYEEEE in the germline V gene. The CDR3 spans 15 residues. The CDR3 bases are TGTGCCAGCAGCTTGGTCGGGAGAGTGATAGTCGAGCAGTACTTC. This sequence encodes CASSLVGRVIVEQYF.